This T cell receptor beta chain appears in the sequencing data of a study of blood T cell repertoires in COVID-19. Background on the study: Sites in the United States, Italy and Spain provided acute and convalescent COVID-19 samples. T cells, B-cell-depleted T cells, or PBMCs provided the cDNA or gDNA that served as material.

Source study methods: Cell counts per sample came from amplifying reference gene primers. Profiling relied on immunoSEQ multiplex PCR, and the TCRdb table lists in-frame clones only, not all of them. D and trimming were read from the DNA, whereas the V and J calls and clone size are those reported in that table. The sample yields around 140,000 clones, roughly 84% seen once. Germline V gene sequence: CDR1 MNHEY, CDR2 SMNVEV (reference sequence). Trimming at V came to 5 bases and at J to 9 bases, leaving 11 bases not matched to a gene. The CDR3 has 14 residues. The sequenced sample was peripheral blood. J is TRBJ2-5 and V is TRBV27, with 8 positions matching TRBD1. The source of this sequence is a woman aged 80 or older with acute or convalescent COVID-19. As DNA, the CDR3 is TGTGCCAGCAGTCCCTCGGGACAGGCAGGGGCCCAGTACTTC. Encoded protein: CASSPSGQAGAQYF.